This is a list of T cell receptor beta chains from one sample in a study of T cells in Graves' hyperthyroidism and ophthalmopathy. A single record per CDR3 protein comes from TCRdb applying MiXCR to the multiplex PCR reads. The sample holds more than 500,000 distinct CDR3 sequences; 16% are singletons and the top ten take 29%. Source material: blood. These receptors originate from a woman aged 30 to 39 with Graves' ophthalmopathy. Both conserved end residues are part of each CDR3. A D gene is named only where the DNA matches it firmly. Clone sizes are given selectively: once, few, many, or a class where the clone is expanded.

j_call | d_call | clone_size | v_call | cdr3_nt | cdr3_aa
TRBJ1-4 | . | many | TRBV5-1 | TGCGCCAGCAGCTTGGCTAGGGGTTTTGGTGAAAAACTGTTTTTT | CASSLARGFGEKLFF
TRBJ2-7 | . | many | TRBV6-6 | TGTGCCAGCAGTTACTCAACGGGGCTAGTCGACGAGCAGTACTTC | CASSYSTGLVDEQYF
TRBJ2-7 | . | many | TRBV3-1 | TGTGCCAGCAGCCAAGAGTTTCTCCCTCGGCAGTACTTC | CASSQEFLPRQYF
TRBJ2-5 | . | many | TRBV12-3/TRBV12-4 | TGTGCCAGCAGCCAAATAATGGGAAACCGGGACACCTACCAAGAGACCCAGTACTTC | CASSQIMGNRDTYQETQYF
TRBJ2-3 | . | . | TRBV5-1 | TGCGCCAGCAGCTTGGGACTAGTAGGAGATACGCAGTATTTT | CASSLGLVGDTQYF
TRBJ2-5 | . | many | TRBV12-3/TRBV12-4 | TGTGCCAGCTGGGGAGGCACGGCCCAGTACTTC | CASWGGTAQYF
TRBJ2-1 | . | few | TRBV9 | TGTGCCAGCACATCCCGGGACTCCCCCTACAATGAGCAGTTCTTC | CASTSRDSPYNEQFF
TRBJ2-3 | TRBD2 | many | TRBV5-6 | TGTGCCAGCAGCTTGCGACTAGCGGGAGTGGTAGGCACAGATACGCAGTATTTT | CASSLRLAGVVGTDTQYF
TRBJ1-5 | . | many | TRBV30 | TGTGCCTGGAATACTGGGGGGCTTCAGCCCCAGCATTTT | CAWNTGGLQPQHF
TRBJ2-3 | . | . | TRBV20-1 | TGCAGTGCTGGCCCACTAGCAGGGAGCACAGATACGCAGTATTTT | CSAGPLAGSTDTQYF
TRBJ1-3 | . | few | TRBV7-9 | TGTGCCAGCAGCTTCAGGGTTGGAAACACCATATATTTT | CASSFRVGNTIYF
TRBJ2-1 | . | many | TRBV11-2 | TGTGCCAGCAGCCCCAATCCCGGGAGTGACAATGAGCAGTTCTTC | CASSPNPGSDNEQFF
TRBJ2-1 | . | many | TRBV2 | TGTGCCAGCAATGGGCTAGCAACTCACAATGAGCAGTTCTTC | CASNGLATHNEQFF
TRBJ1-5 | TRBD1 | . | TRBV12-3/TRBV12-4 | TGTGCCAGCAGTTTAGCAGTGGGGGGAGGGGGCCGTAGCAATCAGCCCCAGCATTTT | CASSLAVGGGGRSNQPQHF
TRBJ2-5 | TRBD2 | many | TRBV3-1 | TGTGCCAGCAGCAATGGACTAGCGGGAGTAGGAGAGACCCAGTACTTC | CASSNGLAGVGETQYF
TRBJ2-7 | . | many | TRBV20-1 | TGCAGTGCTAGAGATGTCGGCTACGAGCAGTACTTC | CSARDVGYEQYF
TRBJ2-1 | TRBD2 | many | TRBV2 | TGTGCCAGCAGTGTTACTAGCGGGGGGTACAATGAGCAGTTCTTC | CASSVTSGGYNEQFF
TRBJ2-6 | . | . | TRBV7-3 | TGTGCCAGCAGCCCGGGACTCCTTTCCCTTTCTGGGGCCAACGTCCTGACTTTC | CASSPGLLSLSGANVLTF
TRBJ1-5 | TRBD1 | many | TRBV2 | TGTGCCAGCAGCACAGGGGGAGGCAATCAGCCCCAGCATTTT | CASSTGGGNQPQHF
TRBJ2-3 | TRBD1 | . | TRBV13 | TGTGCCAGCACGGGCGAAGGGGGCGGAGCAGATACGCAGTATTTT | CASTGEGGGADTQYF
TRBJ1-1 | . | . | TRBV5-1 | TGCGCCAGCAGCTTGGTTGGCCAGAATGAAGCTTTCTTT | CASSLVGQNEAFF
TRBJ2-7 | TRBD2 | . | TRBV6-1 | TGTGCCAGCAGTGGAAGGACTAGCGGGAATGAGCAGTACTTC | CASSGRTSGNEQYF
TRBJ1-2 | . | many | TRBV12-3/TRBV12-4 | TGTGCCAGCAGTCGAAATCGGGGGGGGGGCTATGGCTACACCTTC | CASSRNRGGGYGYTF
TRBJ2-5 | TRBD2 | . | TRBV6-5 | TGTGCCAGCAGTTTTGGACTAGCGGGAGGTCCCCAAGAGACCCAGTACTTC | CASSFGLAGGPQETQYF
TRBJ2-7 | . | many | TRBV20-1 | TGCAGTGCTAGCGGAGGGGGTAATGGCGAGCAGTACTTC | CSASGGGNGEQYF
TRBJ2-2 | . | few | TRBV6-2/TRBV6-3 | TGTGCCAGCACCAGAGATCTAGCATCCGGGGAGCTGTTTTTT | CASTRDLASGELFF
TRBJ1-5 | . | . | TRBV5-1 | TGCGCCAGCAGCGCGGACGGTGATAGCAATCAGCCCCAGCATTTT | CASSADGDSNQPQHF
TRBJ2-3 | TRBD2 | . | TRBV4-3 | TGCGCCAGCAGCCAAGATTTCCCTAGCGGGAGGGCCAATAGGTTAGATACGCAGTATTTT | CASSQDFPSGRANRLDTQYF
TRBJ2-1 | . | . | TRBV6-2/TRBV6-3 | TGTACCAGCACCGCAGGGTCATACAATGAGCAGTTCTTC | CTSTAGSYNEQFF
TRBJ1-6 | . | many | TRBV7-2 | TGTGCCAGCAGCTTAACATCAGCGGGGAGGAGGTCACCCCTCCACTTT | CASSLTSAGRRSPLHF
TRBJ1-5 | . | . | TRBV28 | TGTGCCAGCAGTATAGTAACAGGCGAGCCCCAGCATTTT | CASSIVTGEPQHF
TRBJ2-7 | . | many | TRBV28 | TGTGCCAGCAGTTTATTGCGGGAACCTACACCCTTCTCCTACGAGCAGTACTTC | CASSLLREPTPFSYEQYF
TRBJ2-1 | . | many | TRBV29-1 | TGCAGCGTACCCACTAATAACAATGAGCAGTTCTTC | CSVPTNNNEQFF
TRBJ2-7 | TRBD1 | many | TRBV12-3/TRBV12-4 | TGTGCCAGCAGGCACGGGACAGGGATACACGAGCAGTACTTC | CASRHGTGIHEQYF
TRBJ2-2 | TRBD1 | . | TRBV19 | TGTGCCAGTAGTATCGGCGGACAGGGGGCCGGGGAGCTGTTTTTT | CASSIGGQGAGELFF
TRBJ2-3 | . | many | TRBV30 | TGTGCCTGGAGCCGTGCGACAGATACGCAGTATTTT | CAWSRATDTQYF
TRBJ2-3 | TRBD1 | . | TRBV27 | TGTGCCAGCAGTTTCACCCCCTTCCGGACAGGGGGCAACTTCCCGCGCGACCTCACAGATACGCAGTATTTT | CASSFTPFRTGGNFPRDLTDTQYF
TRBJ2-1 | TRBD2 | . | TRBV6-2/TRBV6-3 | TGTGCCAGCAGCCTCTTTGGCGGGAGGGCCATTGGGGGGAATGAGCAGTTCTTC | CASSLFGGRAIGGNEQFF
TRBJ2-1 | TRBD2 | . | TRBV5-1 | TGTGCCAGTACCACTAGCGGGGAGTGGGATGAGCAGTTCTTC | CASTTSGEWDEQFF
TRBJ1-5 | TRBD1 | few | TRBV7-9 | TGTGCCAGCAGCTCCGTGGGGACAGGGGGATATCAGCCCCAGCATTTT | CASSSVGTGGYQPQHF
TRBJ1-1 | TRBD1 | many | TRBV28 | TGTGCCAGCAGCCGGGGACAGGGCGGAGCTTTCTTT | CASSRGQGGAFF
TRBJ1-4 | . | few | TRBV29-1 | TGCAGCGTTGAAGATACCGCCAGGGGAGAGGAAAAACTGTTTTTT | CSVEDTARGEEKLFF
TRBJ2-5 | . | . | TRBV11-2 | TGTGCCAGCAGCTTGAGTGGTGCGACGGATAAAGAGACCCAGTACTTC | CASSLSGATDKETQYF
TRBJ2-1 | TRBD2 | . | TRBV11-3 | TGTGCCAGCAGCTCGGGACTAGCTTGGAGGCCTGAGCAGTTCTTC | CASSSGLAWRPEQFF
TRBJ2-2 | TRBD2 | many | TRBV7-2 | TGTGCCAGCAGCTTAGGCGGGAGGGGTACCGGGGAGCTGTTTTTT | CASSLGGRGTGELFF
TRBJ2-7 | . | many | TRBV2 | TGTGCCGGCGGCAGTCACCCTTACGAGCAGTACTTC | CAGGSHPYEQYF